This TCR beta chain was captured by sequencing in a study of spatial heterogeneity in lung cancer. In the study overall: Averaged across combinations, each unique TCR and UMI pairing appeared more than ten times in raw reads, which were uncorrected. Study-wide results and limits: Relative to follow-up, resection was when ubiquitous expanded tumor TCRs appeared more in blood.

Time point in this sample: sample taken at primary tumor resection. Whole RNA, which was extracted from tumor, nontumor lung tissue or frozen PBMC, was sequenced without any cell sorting. The cohort: over 65 early-stage, untreated non-small cell lung cancer patients. This clonotype appeared many times. Its antigen is unknown. The CDR3 contains 15 residues. Trimming removed 2 bases at V and 3 bases at J, with 14 bases between. From germline, CDR1 is MNHEY and CDR2 SVGAGI. Unique molecular identifiers tagged every individual TCR cDNA molecule. MiXCR was run by TCRdb on the 5' RACE reads, yielding one entry per CDR3 protein. The repertoire includes some 70,000 distinct CDR3 sequences, about an eighth of them detected once, and roughly 7% sits in the top ten.

This clonotype was obtained from a male donor with early-stage non-small cell lung cancer. This chain joins TRBV6-5 and TRBJ2-7, with D tentatively TRBD2 (6 bases). The material sequenced was PBMCs, taken at surgery. The chain's CDR3 is CASSYEEGVGYEQYF. CDR3 bases: TGTGCCAGCAGTTACGAGGAGGGAGTGGGCTACGAGCAGTACTTC.